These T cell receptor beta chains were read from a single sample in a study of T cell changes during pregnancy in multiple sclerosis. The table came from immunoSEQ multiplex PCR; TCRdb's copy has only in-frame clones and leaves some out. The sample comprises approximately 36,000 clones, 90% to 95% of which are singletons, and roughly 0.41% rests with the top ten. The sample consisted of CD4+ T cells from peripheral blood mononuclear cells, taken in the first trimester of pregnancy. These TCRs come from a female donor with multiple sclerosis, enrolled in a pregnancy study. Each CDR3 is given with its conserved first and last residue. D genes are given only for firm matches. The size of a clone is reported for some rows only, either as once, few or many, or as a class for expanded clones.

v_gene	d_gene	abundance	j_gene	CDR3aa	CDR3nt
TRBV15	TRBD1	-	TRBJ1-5	CATSRDLTGVGVPQHF	TGTGCCACCAGCAGAGATCTCACAGGGGTAGGCGTGCCCCAGCATTTT
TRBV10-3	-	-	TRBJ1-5	CATGLPGGNQPQHF	TGTGCCACCGGACTCCCTGGGGGCAATCAGCCCCAGCATTTT
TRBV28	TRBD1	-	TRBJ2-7	CASRGMYRGSYEQYF	TGTGCCAGCAGGGGCATGTACAGGGGCTCCTACGAGCAGTACTTC
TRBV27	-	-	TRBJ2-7	CASSKYNGMYEQYF	TGTGCCAGCAGTAAATACAACGGGATGTACGAGCAGTACTTC
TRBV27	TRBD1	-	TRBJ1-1	CATRLGGSLNTEAFF	TGTGCCACCAGACTAGGGGGCAGCTTGAACACTGAAGCTTTCTTT
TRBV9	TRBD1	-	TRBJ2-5	CASSFLEGGAETQYF	TGTGCCAGCAGCTTCCTAGAAGGGGGCGCGGAGACCCAGTACTTC
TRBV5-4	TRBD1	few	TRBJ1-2	CASSFGDREGYGYTF	TGTGCCAGCAGCTTTGGGGACAGGGAGGGCTATGGCTACACCTTC
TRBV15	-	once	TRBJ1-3	CATSRDRARSGNTIYF	TGTGCCACCAGCAGAGATCGCGCTCGCTCTGGAAACACCATATATTTT
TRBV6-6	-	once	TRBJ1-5	CASSYPPRGEIQPQHF	TGTGCCAGCAGTTACCCCCCCCGGGGGGAGATTCAGCCCCAGCATTTT
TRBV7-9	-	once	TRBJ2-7	CASSSTTRNPYEQYF	TGTGCCAGCAGCTCGACTACCCGAAACCCCTACGAGCAGTACTTC
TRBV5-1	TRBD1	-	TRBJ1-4	CASSAGTGKAWEKLFF	TGCGCCAGCAGCGCTGGGACAGGGAAGGCGTGGGAAAAACTGTTTTTT
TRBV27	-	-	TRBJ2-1	CASSLSAGVGNEQFF	TGTGCCAGCAGTTTATCGGCAGGGGTTGGGAATGAGCAGTTCTTC
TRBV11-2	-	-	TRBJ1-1	CASRMTGNTEAFF	TGTGCCAGCAGGATGACAGGGAACACTGAAGCTTTCTTT
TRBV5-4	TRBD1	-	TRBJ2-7	CASSSLTGQGGEQYF	TGTGCCAGCAGCTCCCTAACGGGACAGGGTGGTGAGCAGTACTTC
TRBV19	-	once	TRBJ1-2	CASSITGRGYTF	TGTGCCAGTAGTATCACAGGGAGAGGCTACACCTTC
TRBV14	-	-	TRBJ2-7	CASSQEAGVGQYF	TGTGCCAGCAGCCAAGAAGCGGGCGTCGGTCAGTACTTC
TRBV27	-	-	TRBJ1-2	CASSLGQNYGYTF	TGTGCCAGCAGTTTAGGGCAGAACTATGGCTACACCTTC